This TCR beta chain was captured in a study of cytomegalovirus exposure and HLA in healthy donors. Some clones are missing from TCRdb's copy, which holds only in-frame ones; the method was immunoSEQ multiplex PCR. The table has approximately 81,000 clones, approximately 93% seen once. CDR1 and CDR2 (germline): MNHNS, SASEGT. The CDR3 is 13 residues long. V was trimmed by 4 bases and J by 0 bases, leaving 7 bases between them. V usage is TRBV6-1 and J usage is TRBJ2-7; D ambiguous. The sample comprised PBMCs. This receptor was identified in a man aged 18 to 30 in good health and CMV-seronegative. As DNA, the CDR3 is TGTGCCAGCAGTGGGGCACTCTCCTACGAGCAGTACTTC. This codes for CASSGALSYEQYF.